Shown below are 10 T cell receptor beta chains from a single sample sequenced in a study of T cell responses to AZD1222 COVID-19 vaccine. Libraries were prepared by immunoSEQ multiplex PCR; TCRdb keeps only in-frame clonotypes and omits some of them. The table records some 200,000 clones, around nine tenths of them present only once. The sample was peripheral blood, taken 28 days after the second AZD1222 dose. Every receptor here comes from an adult who received the AZD1222 COVID-19 vaccine.

The gene calls are TRBV9 and TRBJ2-1; 14 nucleotides align to TRBD2. The CDR3 runs 17 residues. V shed 0 bases, J shed 10 bases, and the junction held 9 bases outside the gene matches. Germline-derived CDR1 and CDR2 are SGDLS and YYNGEE. Here the CDR3 DNA reads TGTGCCAGCAGCGTAGAGGGGACTAGCGGGAGCTTGGGGGAGCAGTTCTTC. Protein: CASSVEGTSGSLGEQFF.

The gene calls are TRBV5-1 and TRBJ2-7, with D possibly matching TRBD1 (7 bases). Trimming shortened V by 1 base and J by 2 bases, and 13 bases separated the two germline ends. The CDR3 has 15 residues. Germline V gives CDR1 SGHRS, CDR2 YFSETQ. CDR3 residues: CASSLSGGGPYEQYF. The DNA for the CDR3 is TGCGCCAGCAGCTTGAGTGGAGGGGGCCCCTACGAGCAGTACTTC.

This clone is a singleton in its sample. The gene calls are TRBV7-9 and TRBJ2-7, with D possibly TRBD1 on 7 matching bases. Germline CDR1 reads SEHNR; CDR2 reads FQNEAQ (reference sequence). V lost 6 bases and J 5 bases, leaving 17 bases between the germline ends. This CDR3 spans 14 amino acids. Here the CDR3 DNA reads TGTGCCAGCAGTATTCAGCAGGGGGGTGACGAGCAGTACTTC. The encoded protein is CASSIQQGGDEQYF. Variable domain in full (rest from reference TRBV7-9 and TRBJ2-7): DTGVSQNPRHKITKRGQNVTFRCDPISEHNRLYWYRQTLGQGPEFLTYFQNEAQLEKSRLLSDRFSAERPKGSFSTLEIQRTEQGDSAMYLCASSIQQGGDEQYFGPGTRLTVT.

The chain has TRBV6-5 and TRBJ1-6; D unresolved. This CDR3 has 13 amino acids. Germline CDR1 reads MNHEY; CDR2 reads SVGAGI. Trimming removed 6 bases from V and 15 bases from J, with 18 bases in between. This CDR3 reads CASSRSRWVLLHF. CDR3 in DNA: TGTGCCAGCAGCCGATCTCGGTGGGTGCTCCTCCACTTT.

The chain couples TRBV7-3 to TRBJ2-2; 11 bases map to TRBD2. V trimming: 2 bases; J trimming: 4 bases; junction bases outside the gene matches: 6. Germline loops: CDR1 SGHTA, CDR2 FQGTGA. The CDR3 sequence is 17 residues long. The CDR3 reads CASSLELAGARTGELFF. The CDR3 DNA reads as TGTGCCAGCAGCTTAGAACTAGCGGGAGCACGCACCGGGGAGCTGTTTTTT.

The J gene is TRBJ2-5, the V gene TRBV7-9; 7 positions match TRBD1. The germline gives CDR1 SEHNR, CDR2 FQNEAQ (reference sequence). J gave up 5 bases and V 1 base, and 10 bases lay outside the gene matches. CDR3 length: 16 residues. This CDR3 is CASSLGQTGSRETQYF. CDR3 in DNA: TGTGCCAGCAGCTTAGGTCAGACAGGGTCGCGGGAGACCCAGTACTTC.

This clone was found a few times. The chain joins TRBV9 to TRBJ1-2; D is perhaps TRBD1 (5 bases). The germline V and J ends were trimmed by 6 bases and 2 bases, with 14 bases remaining between them. The CDR3 contains 14 residues. Germline CDR1 and CDR2: SGDLS and YYNGEE. The DNA of the CDR3 is TGTGCCAGCACCCAAGGGTGGGGGAACTATGGCTACACCTTC. Translation gives CASTQGWGNYGYTF.

The chain's CDR3 is CATSDSRGGYTDTQYF. DNA for the CDR3: TGTGCCACCAGTGATTCCCGAGGAGGGTACACAGATACGCAGTATTTT. This sequence joins TRBV24-1 and TRBJ2-3, with D possibly being TRBD2 (6 bases). Trimming removed 2 bases from V and 2 bases from J, with 13 bases in between. Per the germline V gene, CDR1 is KGHDR and CDR2 is SFDVKD. The CDR3 runs 16 residues.

The rearrangement uses TRBV7-3 and TRBJ2-7; TRBD2 is a possible D gene (5 bases). Germline values: CDR1 SGHTA, CDR2 FQGTGA. This CDR3 comprises 16 residues. V was clipped by 4 bases and J by 3 bases, with 19 bases between them. CDR3: CASSSPGVPKGYEQYF. Written as DNA, the CDR3 is TGTGCCAGCAGCTCCCCCGGGGTCCCCAAGGGCTACGAGCAGTACTTC.

The genes are TRBV19 and TRBJ2-7, with 10 bases lining up with TRBD1. The CDR3 has 13 amino acids. V was clipped by 7 bases and J by 2 bases; unmatched bases: 2. CDR1 and CDR2 (germline): LNHDA, SQIVND (reference sequence). The CDR3 spells CASTGTGAYEQYF. The CDR3 nucleotides are TGTGCCAGTACCGGGACAGGGGCCTACGAGCAGTACTTC. The whole variable domain, remainder taken from reference TRBV19 and TRBJ2-7, is DGGITQSPKYLFRKEGQNVTLSCEQNLNHDAMYWYRQDPGQGLRLIYYSQIVNDFQKGDIAEGYSVSREKKESFPLTVTSAQKNPTAFYLCASTGTGAYEQYFGPGTRLTVT.